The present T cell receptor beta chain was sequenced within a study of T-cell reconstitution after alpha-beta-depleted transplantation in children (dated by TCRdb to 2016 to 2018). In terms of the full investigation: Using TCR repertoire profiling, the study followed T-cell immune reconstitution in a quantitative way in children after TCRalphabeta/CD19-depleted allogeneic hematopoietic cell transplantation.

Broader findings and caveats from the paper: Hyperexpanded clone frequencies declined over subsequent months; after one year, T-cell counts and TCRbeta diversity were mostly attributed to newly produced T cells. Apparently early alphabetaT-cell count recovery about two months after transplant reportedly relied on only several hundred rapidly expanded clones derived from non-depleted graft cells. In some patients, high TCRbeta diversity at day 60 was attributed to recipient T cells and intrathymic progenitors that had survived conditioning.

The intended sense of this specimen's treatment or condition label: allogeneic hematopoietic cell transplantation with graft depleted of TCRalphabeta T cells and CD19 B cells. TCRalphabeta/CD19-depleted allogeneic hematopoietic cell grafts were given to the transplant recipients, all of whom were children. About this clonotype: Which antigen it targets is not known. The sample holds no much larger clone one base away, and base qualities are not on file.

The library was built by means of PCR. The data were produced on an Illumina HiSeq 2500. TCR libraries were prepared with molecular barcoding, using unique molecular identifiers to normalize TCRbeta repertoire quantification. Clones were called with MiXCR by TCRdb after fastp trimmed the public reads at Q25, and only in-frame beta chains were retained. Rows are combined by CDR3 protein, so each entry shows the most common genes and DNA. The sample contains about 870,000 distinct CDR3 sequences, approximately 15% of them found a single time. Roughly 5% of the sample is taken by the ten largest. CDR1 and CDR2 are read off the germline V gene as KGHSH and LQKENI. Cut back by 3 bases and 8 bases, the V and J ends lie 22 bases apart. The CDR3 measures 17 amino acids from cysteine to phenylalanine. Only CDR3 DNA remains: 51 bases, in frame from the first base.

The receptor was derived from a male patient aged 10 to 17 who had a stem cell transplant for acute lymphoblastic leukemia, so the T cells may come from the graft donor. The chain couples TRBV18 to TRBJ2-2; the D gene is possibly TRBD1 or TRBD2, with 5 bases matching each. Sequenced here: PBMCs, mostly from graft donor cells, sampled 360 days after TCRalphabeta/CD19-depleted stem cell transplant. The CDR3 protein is CASSPLIRDLMSGELFF. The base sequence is TGTGCCAGCTCACCCCTTATCAGGGACCTGATGTCGGGGGAGCTGTTTTTT.